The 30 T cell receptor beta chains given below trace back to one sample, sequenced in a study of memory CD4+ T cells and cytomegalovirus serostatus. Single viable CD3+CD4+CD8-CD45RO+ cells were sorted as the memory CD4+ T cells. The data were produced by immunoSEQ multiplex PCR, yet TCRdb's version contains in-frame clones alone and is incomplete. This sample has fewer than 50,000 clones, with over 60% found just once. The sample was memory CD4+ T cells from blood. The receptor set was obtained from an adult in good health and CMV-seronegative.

The CDR3 DNA reads TGTGCCAGCAGCTTAAAGGGGGCGAAGGGCAATCAGCCCCAGCATTTT. This translates into CASSLKGAKGNQPQHF. The chain combines TRBV7-2 with TRBJ1-5, with TRBD1 identical over 7 bases. V gave up 2 bases and J gave up 2 bases; unmatched junction bases: 6. In germline, CDR1 is SGHTA, CDR2 FQGNSA. This CDR3 is built from 16 residues.

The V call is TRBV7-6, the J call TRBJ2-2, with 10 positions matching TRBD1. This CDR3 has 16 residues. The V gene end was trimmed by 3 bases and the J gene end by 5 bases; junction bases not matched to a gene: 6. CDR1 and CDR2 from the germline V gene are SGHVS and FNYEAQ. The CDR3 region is CASSFLGTGDTGELFF. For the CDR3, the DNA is TGTGCCAGCAGCTTCCTCGGGACAGGGGATACCGGGGAGCTGTTTTTT.

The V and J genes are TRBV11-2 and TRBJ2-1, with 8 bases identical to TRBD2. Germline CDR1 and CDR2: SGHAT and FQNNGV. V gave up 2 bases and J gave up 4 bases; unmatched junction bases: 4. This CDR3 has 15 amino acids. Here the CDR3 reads CASSLSSGLYNEQFF. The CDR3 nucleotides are TGTGCCAGCAGCTTATCTAGCGGGCTGTACAATGAGCAGTTCTTC.

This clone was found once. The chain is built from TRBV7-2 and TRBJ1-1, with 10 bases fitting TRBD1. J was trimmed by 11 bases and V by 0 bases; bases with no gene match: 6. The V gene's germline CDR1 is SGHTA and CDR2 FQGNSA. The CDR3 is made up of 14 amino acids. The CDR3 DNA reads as TGTGCCAGCAGCTTAGCCCCGACAGGGGGCCTTGCTTTCTTT. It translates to CASSLAPTGGLAFF.

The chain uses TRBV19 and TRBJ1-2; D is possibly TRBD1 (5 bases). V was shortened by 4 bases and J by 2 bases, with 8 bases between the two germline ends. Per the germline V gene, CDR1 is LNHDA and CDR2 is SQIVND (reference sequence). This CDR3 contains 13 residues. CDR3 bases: TGTGCCAGTAGTAGGCAGGGAAACTATGGCTACACCTTC. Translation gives CASSRQGNYGYTF.

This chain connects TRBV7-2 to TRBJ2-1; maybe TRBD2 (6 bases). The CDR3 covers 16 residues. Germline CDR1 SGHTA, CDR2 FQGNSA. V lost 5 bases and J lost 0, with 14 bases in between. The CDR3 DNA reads TGTGCCAGCAGCCCGAGCGGGCCTAGCTCCTACAATGAGCAGTTCTTC. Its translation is CASSPSGPSSYNEQFF.

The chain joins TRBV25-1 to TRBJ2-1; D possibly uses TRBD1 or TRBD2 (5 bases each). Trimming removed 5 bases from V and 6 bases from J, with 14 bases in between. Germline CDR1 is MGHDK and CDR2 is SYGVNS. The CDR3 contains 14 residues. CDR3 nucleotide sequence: TGTGCCAGCAGTACCCCCGGGACGGGCAATGAGCAGTTCTTC. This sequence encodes CASSTPGTGNEQFF.

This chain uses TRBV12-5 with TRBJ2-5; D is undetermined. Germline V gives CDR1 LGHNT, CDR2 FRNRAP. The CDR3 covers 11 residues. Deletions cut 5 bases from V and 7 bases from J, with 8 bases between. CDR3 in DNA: TGTGCTAGTGGTCTGGGTCCGACCCAGTACTTC. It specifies CASGLGPTQYF.

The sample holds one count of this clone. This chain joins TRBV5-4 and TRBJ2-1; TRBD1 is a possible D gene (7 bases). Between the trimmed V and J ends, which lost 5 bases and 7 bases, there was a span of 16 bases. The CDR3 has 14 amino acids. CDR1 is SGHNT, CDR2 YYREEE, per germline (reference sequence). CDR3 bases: TGTGCCAGCAGTTCCGGGGCAGGGGGGAATGAGCAGTTCTTC. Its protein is CASSSGAGGNEQFF.

The CDR3 nucleotides read TGTGCCAGCAGCTCCGTGGAGACCCAGTACTTC. As protein: CASSSVETQYF. This chain joins TRBV7-2 and TRBJ2-5; D remains ambiguous. Germline CDR1 and CDR2: SGHTA and FQGNSA. This CDR3 contains 11 residues. Trimming took off 4 bases at V and 5 bases at J, with 5 bases between the two ends.

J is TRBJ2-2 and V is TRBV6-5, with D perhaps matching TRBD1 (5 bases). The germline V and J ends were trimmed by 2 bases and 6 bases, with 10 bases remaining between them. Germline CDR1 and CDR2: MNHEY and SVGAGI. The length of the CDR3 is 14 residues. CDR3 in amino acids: CASSYRGFAGELFF. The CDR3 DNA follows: TGTGCCAGCAGTTACAGGGGTTTCGCCGGGGAGCTGTTTTTT.

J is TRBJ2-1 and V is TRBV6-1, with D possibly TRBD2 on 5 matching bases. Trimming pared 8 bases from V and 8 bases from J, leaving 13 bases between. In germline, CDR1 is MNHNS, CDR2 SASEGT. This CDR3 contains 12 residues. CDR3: CASASSWDEQFF. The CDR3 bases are TGTGCCAGCGCGTCTAGCTGGGATGAGCAGTTCTTC.

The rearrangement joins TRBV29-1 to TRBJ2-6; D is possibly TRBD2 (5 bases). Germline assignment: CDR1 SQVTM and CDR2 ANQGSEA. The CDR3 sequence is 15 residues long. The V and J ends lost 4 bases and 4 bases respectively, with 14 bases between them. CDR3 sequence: CSVGARTGGANVLTF. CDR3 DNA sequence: TGCAGCGTTGGGGCCCGGACTGGGGGGGCCAACGTCCTGACTTTC.

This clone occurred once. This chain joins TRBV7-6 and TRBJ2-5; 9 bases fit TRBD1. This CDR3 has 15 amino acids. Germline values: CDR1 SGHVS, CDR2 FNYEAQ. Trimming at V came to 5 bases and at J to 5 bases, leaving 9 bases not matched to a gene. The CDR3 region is CASSVTDRGGETQYF. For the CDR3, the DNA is TGTGCCAGCAGCGTAACGGACAGGGGAGGCGAGACCCAGTACTTC.

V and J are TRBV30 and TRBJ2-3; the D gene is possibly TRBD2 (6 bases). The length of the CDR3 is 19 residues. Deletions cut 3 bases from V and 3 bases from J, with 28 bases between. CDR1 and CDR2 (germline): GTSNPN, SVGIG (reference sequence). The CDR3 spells CAWRPLRARGAWLTDTQYF. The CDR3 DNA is TGTGCCTGGAGACCACTCCGGGCCCGCGGGGCTTGGTTGACAGATACGCAGTATTTT.

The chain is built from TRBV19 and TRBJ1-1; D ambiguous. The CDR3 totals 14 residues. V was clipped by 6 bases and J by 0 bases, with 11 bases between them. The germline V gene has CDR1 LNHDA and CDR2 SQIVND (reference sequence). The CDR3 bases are TGTGCCAGTAGCGCAGCCGCGATGAACACTGAAGCTTTCTTT. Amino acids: CASSAAAMNTEAFF.

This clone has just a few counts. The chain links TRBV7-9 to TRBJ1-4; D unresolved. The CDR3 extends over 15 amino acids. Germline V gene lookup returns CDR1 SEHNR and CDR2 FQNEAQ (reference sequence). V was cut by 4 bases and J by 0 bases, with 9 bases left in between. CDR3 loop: CASSSMGTTNEKLFF. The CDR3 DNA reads TGTGCCAGCAGCTCCATGGGGACAACTAATGAAAAACTGTTTTTT.

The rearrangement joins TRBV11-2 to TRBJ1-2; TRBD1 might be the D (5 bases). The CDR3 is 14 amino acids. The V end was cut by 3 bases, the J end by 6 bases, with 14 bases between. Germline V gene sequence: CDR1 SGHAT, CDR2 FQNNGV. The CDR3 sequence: CASSLAGLFDGYTF. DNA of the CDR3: TGTGCCAGCAGCTTGGCAGGGCTGTTTGATGGCTACACCTTC.

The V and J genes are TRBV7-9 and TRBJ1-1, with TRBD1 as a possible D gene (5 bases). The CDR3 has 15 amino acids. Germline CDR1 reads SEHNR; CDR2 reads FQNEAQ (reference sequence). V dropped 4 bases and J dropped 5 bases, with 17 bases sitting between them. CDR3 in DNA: TGTGCCAGCAGCTCGGTCCGTGGGGGACGGACTGAAGCTTTCTTT. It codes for CASSSVRGGRTEAFF.

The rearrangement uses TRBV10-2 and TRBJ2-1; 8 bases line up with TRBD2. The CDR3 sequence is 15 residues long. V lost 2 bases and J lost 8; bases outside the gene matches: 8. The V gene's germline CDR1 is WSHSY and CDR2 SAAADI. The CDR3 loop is CASSEPGLARDEQFF. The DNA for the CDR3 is TGCGCCAGCAGTGAGCCCGGACTAGCTCGCGATGAGCAGTTCTTC.

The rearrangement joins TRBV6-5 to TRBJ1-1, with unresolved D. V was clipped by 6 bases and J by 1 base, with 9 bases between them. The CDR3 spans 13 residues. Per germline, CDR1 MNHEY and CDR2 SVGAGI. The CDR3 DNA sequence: TGTGCCAGCAGACGGACGTCGAACACTGAAGCTTTCTTT. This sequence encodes CASRRTSNTEAFF.

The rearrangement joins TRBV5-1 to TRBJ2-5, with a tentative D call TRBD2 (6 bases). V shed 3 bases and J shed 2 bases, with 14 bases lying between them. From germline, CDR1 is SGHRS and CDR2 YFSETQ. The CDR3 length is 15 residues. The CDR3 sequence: CASSSDGTRQETQYF. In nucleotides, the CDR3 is TGCGCCAGCAGCTCCGACGGGACTCGGCAAGAGACCCAGTACTTC.

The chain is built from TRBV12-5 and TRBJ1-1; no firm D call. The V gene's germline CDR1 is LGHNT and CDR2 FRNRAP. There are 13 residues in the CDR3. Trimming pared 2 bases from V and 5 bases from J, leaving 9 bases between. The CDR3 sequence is CASGLSQRTEAFF. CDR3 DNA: TGTGCTAGTGGTTTGTCCCAACGTACTGAAGCTTTCTTT.

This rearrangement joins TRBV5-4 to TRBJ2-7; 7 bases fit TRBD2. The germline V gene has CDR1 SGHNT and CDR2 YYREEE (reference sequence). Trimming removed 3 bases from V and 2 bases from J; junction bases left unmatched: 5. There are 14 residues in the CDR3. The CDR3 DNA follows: TGTGCCAGCAGCTCCGGGACTACCACCTACGAGCAGTACTTC. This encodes CASSSGTTTYEQYF.

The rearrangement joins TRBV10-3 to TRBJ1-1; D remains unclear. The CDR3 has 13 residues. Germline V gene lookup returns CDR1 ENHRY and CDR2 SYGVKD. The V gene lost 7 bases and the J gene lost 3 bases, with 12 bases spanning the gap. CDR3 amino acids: CAIKGRLDTEAFF. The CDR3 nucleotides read TGTGCCATCAAGGGCAGGTTGGACACTGAAGCTTTCTTT.

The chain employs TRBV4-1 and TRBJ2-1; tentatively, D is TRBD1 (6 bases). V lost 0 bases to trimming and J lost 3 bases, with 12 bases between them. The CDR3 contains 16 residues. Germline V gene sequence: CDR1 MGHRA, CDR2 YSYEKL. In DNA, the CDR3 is TGCGCCAGCAGCCAAGATCTACAGGGAATCTACAATGAGCAGTTCTTC. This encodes CASSQDLQGIYNEQFF.

The CDR3, as DNA: TGCAGCGGGGGGGCTGGGGGCCATGGCTACACCTTC. It specifies CSGGAGGHGYTF. The genes are TRBV29-1 and TRBJ1-2, with D maybe TRBD1 (6 bases). Germline values: CDR1 SQVTM, CDR2 ANQGSEA. Trimming took 7 bases from V and 6 from J, leaving 15 bases between them. This CDR3 region has 12 residues.

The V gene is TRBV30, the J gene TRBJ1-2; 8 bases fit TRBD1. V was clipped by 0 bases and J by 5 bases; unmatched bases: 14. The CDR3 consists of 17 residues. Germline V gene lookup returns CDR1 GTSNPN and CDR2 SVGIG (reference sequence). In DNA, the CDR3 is TGTGCCTGGAGTGTATCCGGGACAGGACCCTCTAGTTATGGCTACACCTTC. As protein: CAWSVSGTGPSSYGYTF. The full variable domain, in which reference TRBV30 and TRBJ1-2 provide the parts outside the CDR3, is SQTIHQWPATLVQPVGSPLSLECTVEGTSNPNLYWYRQAAGRGLQLLFYSVGIGQISSEVPQNLSASRPQDRQFILSSKKLLLSDSGFYLCAWSVSGTGPSSYGYTFGSGTRLTVV.

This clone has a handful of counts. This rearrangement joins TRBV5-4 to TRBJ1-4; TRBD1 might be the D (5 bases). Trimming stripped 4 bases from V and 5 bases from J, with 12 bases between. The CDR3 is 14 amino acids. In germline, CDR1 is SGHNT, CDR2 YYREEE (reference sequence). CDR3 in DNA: TGTGCCAGCAGCCTGGGACTGAAAAATGAAAAACTGTTTTTT. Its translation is CASSLGLKNEKLFF.

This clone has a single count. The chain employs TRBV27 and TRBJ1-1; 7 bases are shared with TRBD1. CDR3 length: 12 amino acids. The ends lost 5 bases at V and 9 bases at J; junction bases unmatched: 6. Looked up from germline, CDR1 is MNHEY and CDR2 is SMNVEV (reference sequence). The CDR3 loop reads CASSPGTAQAFF. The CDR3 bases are TGTGCCAGCAGTCCAGGGACAGCTCAAGCTTTCTTT.